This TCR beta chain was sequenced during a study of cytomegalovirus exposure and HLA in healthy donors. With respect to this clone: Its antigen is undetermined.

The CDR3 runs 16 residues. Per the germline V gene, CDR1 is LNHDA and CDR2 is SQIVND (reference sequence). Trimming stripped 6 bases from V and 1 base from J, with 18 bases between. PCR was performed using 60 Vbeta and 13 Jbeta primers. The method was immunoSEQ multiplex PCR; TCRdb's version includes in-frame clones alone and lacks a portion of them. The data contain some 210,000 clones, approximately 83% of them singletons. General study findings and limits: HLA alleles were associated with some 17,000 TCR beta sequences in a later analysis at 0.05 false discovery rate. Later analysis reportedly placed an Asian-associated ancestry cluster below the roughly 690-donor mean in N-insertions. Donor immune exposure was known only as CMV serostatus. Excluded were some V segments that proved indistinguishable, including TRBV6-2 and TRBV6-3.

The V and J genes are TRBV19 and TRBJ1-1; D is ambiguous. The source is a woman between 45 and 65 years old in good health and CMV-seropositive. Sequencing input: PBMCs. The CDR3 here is CASRTIGRAQNTEAFF. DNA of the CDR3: TGTGCCAGTAGGACGATAGGGAGGGCGCAGAACACTGAAGCTTTCTTT.